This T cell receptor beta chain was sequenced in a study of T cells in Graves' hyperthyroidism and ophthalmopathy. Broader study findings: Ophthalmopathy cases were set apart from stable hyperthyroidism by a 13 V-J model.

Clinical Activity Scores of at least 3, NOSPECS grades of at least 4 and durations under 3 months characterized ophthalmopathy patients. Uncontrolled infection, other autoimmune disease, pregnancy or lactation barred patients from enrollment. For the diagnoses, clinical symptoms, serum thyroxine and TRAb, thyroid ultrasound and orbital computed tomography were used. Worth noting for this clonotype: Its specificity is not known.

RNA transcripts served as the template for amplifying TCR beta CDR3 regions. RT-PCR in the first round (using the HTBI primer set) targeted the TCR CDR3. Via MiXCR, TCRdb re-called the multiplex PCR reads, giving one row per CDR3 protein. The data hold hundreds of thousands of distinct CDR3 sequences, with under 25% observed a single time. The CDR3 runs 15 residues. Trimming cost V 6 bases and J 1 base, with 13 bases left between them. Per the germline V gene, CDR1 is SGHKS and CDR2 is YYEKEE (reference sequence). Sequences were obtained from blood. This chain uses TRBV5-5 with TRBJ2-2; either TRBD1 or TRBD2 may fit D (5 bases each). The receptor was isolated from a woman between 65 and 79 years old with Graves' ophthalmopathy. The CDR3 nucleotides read TGTGCCAGCAACAACGGGGACCAGAACACCGGGGAGCTGTTTTTT. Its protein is CASNNGDQNTGELFF.